This T cell receptor (beta chain) stems from a study of blood T cell repertoires in COVID-19. About the study: Donors in the United States, Italy and Spain gave samples during acute or convalescent COVID-19.

The CDR3 is 13 amino acids. Per the germline V gene, CDR1 is MNHEY and CDR2 is SVGEGT. Trimming took 2 bases from V and 9 from J, leaving 13 bases between them. Authors' analysis steps: Researchers report that nucleated cell counts were estimated from reference gene primer amplification. TCRdb keeps only in-frame clones here, not all; method: immunoSEQ multiplex PCR. V and J calls and clone size follow that table, whereas D and trimming were derived from the DNA. The table shows approximately 49,000 clones, with nearly 90% occurring only once. The origin of this receptor is a man aged 45-60 years with active COVID-19. The V call is TRBV6-2 or TRBV6-3, the J call TRBJ2-5; D remains unclear. Source material: peripheral blood. The CDR3 region has the DNA TGTGCCAGCAGTTACGCCCCTCCCTCGGCCCAGTACTTC. It codes for CASSYAPPSAQYF.